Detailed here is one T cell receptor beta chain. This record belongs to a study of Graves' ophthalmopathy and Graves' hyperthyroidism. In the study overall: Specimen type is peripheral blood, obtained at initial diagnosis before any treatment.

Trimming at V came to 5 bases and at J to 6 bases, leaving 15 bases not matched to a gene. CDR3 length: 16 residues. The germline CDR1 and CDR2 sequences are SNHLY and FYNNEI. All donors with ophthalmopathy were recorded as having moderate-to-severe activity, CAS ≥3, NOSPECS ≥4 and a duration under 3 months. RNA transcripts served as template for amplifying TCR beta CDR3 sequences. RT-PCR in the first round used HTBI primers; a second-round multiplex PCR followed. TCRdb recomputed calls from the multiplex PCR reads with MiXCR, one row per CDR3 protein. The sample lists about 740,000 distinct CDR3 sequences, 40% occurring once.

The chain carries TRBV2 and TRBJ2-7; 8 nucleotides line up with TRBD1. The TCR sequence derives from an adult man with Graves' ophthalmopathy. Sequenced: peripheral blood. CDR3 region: CASSKTGAEGQLEQYF. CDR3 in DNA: TGTGCCAGCAGTAAGACAGGGGCGGAGGGACAACTCGAGCAGTACTTC.